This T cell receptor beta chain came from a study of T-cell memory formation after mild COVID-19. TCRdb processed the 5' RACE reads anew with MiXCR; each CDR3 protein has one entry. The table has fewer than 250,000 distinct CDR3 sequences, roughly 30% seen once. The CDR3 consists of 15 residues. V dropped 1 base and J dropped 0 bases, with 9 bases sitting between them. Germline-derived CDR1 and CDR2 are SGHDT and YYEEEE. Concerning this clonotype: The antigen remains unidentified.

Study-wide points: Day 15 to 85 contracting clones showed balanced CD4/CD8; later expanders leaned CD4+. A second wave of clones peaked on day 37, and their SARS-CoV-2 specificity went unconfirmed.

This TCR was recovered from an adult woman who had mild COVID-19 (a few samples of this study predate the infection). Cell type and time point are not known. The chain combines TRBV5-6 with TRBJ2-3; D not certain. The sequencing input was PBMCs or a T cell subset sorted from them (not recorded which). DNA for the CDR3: TGTGCCAGCAGCTTGATGTCAGCTAGCACAGATACGCAGTATTTT. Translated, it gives CASSLMSASTDTQYF.